The 18 T cell receptor beta chains below come from one sample, sequenced in a study of T cell repertoires in ileal Crohn's disease. Time point reported: neoterminal ileum biopsy at postoperative endoscopy, about 6 months after surgery. TCRdb's copy holds only in-frame clones and misses some; the assay was immunoSEQ multiplex PCR. The profile shows some 10,000 clones, roughly 78% of them singletons. Sequences were obtained from ileal tissue. These receptors came from an adult with Crohn's disease.

The chain joins TRBV4-2 to TRBJ2-2, with D possibly being TRBD2 (6 bases). CDR1 LGHNA and CDR2 YNFKEQ come from the germline V gene. V gave up 0 bases and J gave up 7 bases, with 15 bases separating them. CDR3 length: 16 residues. CDR3 in DNA: TGTGCCAGCAGCCAAGAGGGGGGAGGCCGCATCGGGGAGCTGTTTTTT. It yields the protein CASSQEGGGRIGELFF.

The gene calls are TRBV30 and TRBJ2-7, with D hard to call. The CDR3 covers 12 residues. Germline-derived CDR1 and CDR2 are GTSNPN and SVGIG (reference sequence). Trimming removed 0 bases at V and 6 bases at J, with 9 bases between. The CDR3: CAWSVHSPEQYF. CDR3 nucleotide sequence: TGTGCCTGGAGTGTACACAGCCCCGAGCAGTACTTC.

The chain joins TRBV11-2 to TRBJ1-5, with TRBD1 identical over 7 bases. After removal of 5 bases from V and 1 base from J, the junction contained 2 bases not matched to a gene. This CDR3 region has 14 residues. Germline V gene data show CDR1 as SGHAT and CDR2 as FQNNGV. The CDR3 region is CASSQDRSNQPQHF. CDR3 DNA sequence: TGTGCCAGCAGCCAGGACAGGAGCAATCAGCCCCAGCATTTT.

The rearrangement uses TRBV5-1 and TRBJ2-3, with TRBD2 identical over 7 bases. This CDR3 spans 15 amino acids. The germline CDR1 and CDR2 sequences are SGHRS and YFSETQ. The ends lost 7 bases at V and 4 bases at J; junction bases unmatched: 12. CDR3 DNA sequence: TGCGCCAGCGAAGCGGGGACGCACCAGGCAGATACGCAGTATTTT. Translation gives CASEAGTHQADTQYF.

The CDR3 region has the DNA TGTGCCAGCAGCCTCACCGGGACTAGCGGTACAGATACGCAGTATTTT. This encodes CASSLTGTSGTDTQYF. V and J are TRBV9 and TRBJ2-3; 11 bases line up with TRBD2. Germline CDR1 is SGDLS and CDR2 is YYNGEE. The junction had 7 bases not matched to a gene; V was cut back by 4 bases and J by 3 bases. The CDR3 has 16 residues.

This chain connects TRBV5-1 to TRBJ1-1; maybe TRBD1 (5 bases). V was clipped by 5 bases and J by 0 bases, with 14 bases between them. Germline CDR1 SGHRS, CDR2 YFSETQ. The CDR3 is 15 amino acids. The DNA for the CDR3 is TGCGCCAGCAGGATAGGAACAGGCATGAACACTGAAGCTTTCTTT. This encodes CASRIGTGMNTEAFF.

The chain carries TRBV9 and TRBJ1-6; 7 bases are shared with TRBD1. Trimming at V came to 4 bases and at J to 7 bases, leaving 8 bases not matched to a gene. There are 15 residues in the CDR3. Germline V lookup: CDR1 SGDLS, CDR2 YYNGEE. The CDR3 reads CASSSTGFVNSPLHF. CDR3 sequence (DNA): TGTGCCAGCAGCTCGACAGGGTTCGTAAATTCACCCCTCCACTTT.

V gene TRBV29-1 combines with J gene TRBJ2-7; 8 bases are a match to TRBD1. CDR3 size: 14 residues. J was trimmed by 2 bases and V by 7 bases; bases with no gene match: 10. Per germline, CDR1 SQVTM and CDR2 ANQGSEA. The CDR3 loop reads CSAVGGQVAYEQYF. The CDR3 nucleotides read TGCAGCGCGGTGGGGGGACAGGTCGCCTACGAGCAGTACTTC.

Only a few counts were recorded for this clone. The chain has TRBV5-6 and TRBJ1-2, with 8 bases aligning to TRBD1. This CDR3 is built from 14 residues. J lost 2 bases, V lost 7 bases, and 7 bases had no gene match. Per germline, CDR1 SGHDT and CDR2 YYEEEE. The CDR3 DNA reads as TGTGCCAGCTCCAGGACAGGGCGAAACTATGGCTACACCTTC. Amino acids: CASSRTGRNYGYTF.

The chain joins TRBV27 to TRBJ2-3, with TRBD1 identical over 12 bases. V was pared by 8 bases and J by 5 bases, with 8 bases of the junction left unmatched. The CDR3 extends over 15 amino acids. Looked up from germline, CDR1 is MNHEY and CDR2 is SMNVEV (reference sequence). DNA of the CDR3: TGTGCCAGCCGGGACAGGGGGCGCGATGGAGATACGCAGTATTTT. This gives the protein CASRDRGRDGDTQYF.

The chain links TRBV11-3 to TRBJ2-7; D gene unclear. V dropped 1 base and J dropped 1 base, with 8 bases sitting between them. CDR1 is SGHNT and CDR2 is YENEEA in the germline V gene. The CDR3 sequence is 14 residues long. This CDR3 is CASSLGGSSYEQYF. CDR3 coding DNA: TGTGCCAGCAGCTTAGGTGGCAGTTCCTACGAGCAGTACTTC.

V and J are TRBV14 and TRBJ2-7, with 10 bases fitting TRBD1. Germline V CDR1 and CDR2: SGHDN, FVKESK. V lost 4 bases and J lost 5; bases outside the gene matches: 14. This CDR3 has 17 residues. The CDR3 sequence is CASSPLGRDRGSHEQYF. The CDR3 DNA is TGTGCCAGCAGCCCCCTTGGTCGGGACAGGGGTTCCCACGAGCAGTACTTC.

The rearrangement joins TRBV10-3 to TRBJ1-1; D remains unclear. The V end lost 8 bases, the J end lost 9 bases, and 19 bases lay between the germline ends. This CDR3 spans 13 amino acids. Germline V gene lookup returns CDR1 ENHRY and CDR2 SYGVKD. The CDR3 DNA reads TGTGCCATCCTAGGGTCCGGCGGGGAGAAAGCTTTCTTT. This sequence encodes CAILGSGGEKAFF.

The chain joins TRBV5-4 to TRBJ2-3; D may be TRBD1 (5 bases). This CDR3 spans 15 amino acids. Per the germline V gene, CDR1 is SGHNT and CDR2 is YYREEE (reference sequence). Trimming took 1 base from V and 4 from J, leaving 13 bases between them. Here the CDR3 reads CASSLHPVRADTQYF. In DNA, the CDR3 is TGTGCCAGCAGCTTGCACCCGGTCAGGGCAGATACGCAGTATTTT.

The rearrangement joins TRBV19 to TRBJ1-5, with 12 positions matching TRBD1. The CDR3 length is 19 residues. After removal of 4 bases from V and 1 base from J, the junction contained 11 bases not matched to a gene. Per the germline V gene, CDR1 is LNHDA and CDR2 is SQIVND (reference sequence). The CDR3 here is CASSTPGQGAIRSNQPQHF. CDR3 nucleotides: TGTGCCAGTAGTACACCGGGACAGGGGGCGATCCGAAGCAATCAGCCCCAGCATTTT. Based on the CDR3 plus reference TRBV19 and TRBJ1-5, the full variable domain is DGGITQSPKYLFRKEGQNVTLSCEQNLNHDAMYWYRQDPGQGLRLIYYSQIVNDFQKGDIAEGYSVSREKKESFPLTVTSAQKNPTAFYLCASSTPGQGAIRSNQPQHFGDGTRLSIL.

This chain uses TRBV6-1 with TRBJ1-5; D is uncertain. Germline V gene sequence: CDR1 MNHNS, CDR2 SASEGT. The CDR3 loop spans 13 amino acids. The V end was cut by 2 bases, the J end by 4 bases, with 6 bases between. The CDR3: CASSERENQPQHF. CDR3 DNA sequence: TGTGCCAGCAGTGAACGGGAGAATCAGCCCCAGCATTTT.

This clone was observed a single time. This chain connects TRBV28 to TRBJ1-2, with a possible D match to TRBD1 (6 bases). CDR1 is MDHEN, CDR2 SYDVKM, per germline. Deletions cut 8 bases from V and 3 bases from J, with 10 bases between. This CDR3 spans 12 amino acids. The CDR3 DNA is TGTGCCAGCCTAGGGGGTGACTATGGCTACACCTTC. This translates into CASLGGDYGYTF.

A remark on this clone: Other DNA sequences in this sample translate to the same CDR3. This chain joins TRBV18 and TRBJ2-7; D gene unclear. Germline V gives CDR1 KGHSH, CDR2 LQKENI. CDR3 size: 13 residues. Between the trimmed V and J ends, which lost 3 bases and 1 base, there was a span of 7 bases. CDR3 region: CASSPGRSYEQYF. CDR3 bases: TGTGCCAGCTCACCGGGCAGGTCCTACGAGCAGTACTTC.